This T cell receptor (beta chain) came from a study of blood T cell repertoires in COVID-19. Study summary: The United States, Italy and Spain supplied acute and convalescent COVID-19 samples. Nucleic acid was either cDNA or gDNA, and it came from T cells, B-cell-depleted T cells, or PBMCs.

Grouping used clinical history reported by participants in a survey and questionnaire. Profiling relied on immunoSEQ multiplex PCR, and the TCRdb table lists in-frame clones only, not all of them. In the table there are 150,000 to 200,000 clones, around four fifths of which are singletons. The clonotype was recovered from a man between 65 and 85 years old who had been exposed to COVID-19. The sample consisted of PBMCs or T cells enriched from blood (not recorded which).

This CDR3 reads CSVEDRGYTEAFF. The CDR3 DNA reads as TGCAGCGTTGAGGACAGGGGCTACACTGAAGCTTTCTTT. The chain links TRBV29-1 to TRBJ1-1, with 9 bases lining up with TRBD1. CDR1 is SQVTM and CDR2 is ANQGSEA in the germline V gene. CDR3 size: 13 residues. Trimming removed 3 bases from V and 3 bases from J; junction bases left unmatched: 2.